The present TCR beta chain was sequenced within a study of blood T cell repertoires in COVID-19. Study in general: PBMCs, B-cell-depleted T cells, or T cells were the source of the cDNA or gDNA that made up the material.

Some clones are missing from TCRdb's copy, which holds only in-frame ones; the method was immunoSEQ multiplex PCR. The sample shows about 360,000 clones, 80% to 90% of them seen only once. Germline values: CDR1 SGHAT, CDR2 FQNNGV. V was clipped by 5 bases and J by 1 base; unmatched bases: 2. This CDR3 spans 13 amino acids. Recovered Cohort 3 donors showed two negative PCRs, clearance, or symptom resolution. J is TRBJ2-7 and V is TRBV11-2; 7 nucleotides agree with TRBD1. The sample taken for sequencing was PBMCs or T cells enriched from blood (not recorded which). The TCR sequence derives from a man aged 25-45 years who had recovered from COVID-19. In DNA, the CDR3 is TGTGCCAGCAGCCAGGGACAGTCCTACGAGCAGTACTTC. This translates into CASSQGQSYEQYF.